The T cell receptor beta chain under discussion was sequenced for a study of CD8 T cells in ankylosing spondylitis. Study results and caveats: Peripheral blood held disease-linked clones only at relatively low frequency, and these were CD8+. Ankylosing spondylitis blood appeared to carry a characteristic TCR beta motif of roughly 8 highly homologous variants. Matched ankylosing spondylitis synovial fluid reportedly showed significant enrichment of disease-linked clones.

CDR1 is SGHAT and CDR2 is FQDESV in the germline V gene (reference sequence). V dropped 5 bases and J dropped 0; count of bases not matched to a gene: 12. The CDR3 is 18 residues long. TCRdb itself ran the 5' RACE reads through MiXCR, one entry per CDR3 protein. The sample has about 160,000 distinct CDR3 sequences; 9.8% are singletons. This clonotype was recorded a few times. As yet, its antigen is unknown. The J gene is TRBJ2-1, the V gene TRBV11-1; 8 bases are shared with TRBD1. Source material: blood, either unsorted or a sorted T cell fraction (not recorded which). This TCR derives from a female donor with ankylosing spondylitis or in good health (not recorded which). The CDR3 nucleotides are TGTGCCAGCAGCCGCCGGGACAGGACCCTCAGCTCCTACAATGAGCAGTTCTTC. Translated: CASSRRDRTLSSYNEQFF.